One and the same sample provided the 4 T cell receptor beta chains below, sequenced in a study of blood T cell repertoires in COVID-19. This table comes from immunoSEQ multiplex PCR, and its TCRdb copy is limited to in-frame clones, with some not included. The sample has fewer than 85,000 clones; around 90% are singletons. Input material: peripheral blood. All receptors derive from a woman between 45 and 60 years old in a cohort sampled during active COVID-19.

The J gene is TRBJ1-1, the V gene TRBV7-6; 8 nucleotides match TRBD1. This CDR3 is 18 amino acids long. V gave up 1 base and J gave up 2 bases; unmatched junction bases: 12. CDR1 is SGHVS, CDR2 FNYEAQ, per germline. The CDR3 DNA follows: TGTGCCAGCAGCTTAGAGGCCGTCCGACAGGGGTTCAACACTGAAGCTTTCTTT. Translated, it gives CASSLEAVRQGFNTEAFF.

The rearrangement uses TRBV28 and TRBJ1-2; D is uncertain. Looked up from germline, CDR1 is MDHEN and CDR2 is SYDVKM. The CDR3 consists of 13 residues. Between the trimmed V and J ends, which lost 5 bases and 5 bases, there was a span of 12 bases. The CDR3 nucleotides read TGTGCCAGCAGTCCAGGCCAGTTGTATGGCTACACCTTC. It is translated as CASSPGQLYGYTF.

The CDR3 here is CASSLGTGPNTEAFF. CDR3 in DNA: TGTGCCAGCAGCTTAGGGACAGGGCCGAACACTGAAGCTTTCTTT. The gene calls are TRBV5-6 and TRBJ1-1; 9 bases line up with TRBD1. V trimming: 2 bases; J trimming: 1 base; junction bases outside the gene matches: 3. The CDR3 consists of 15 residues. CDR1 and CDR2 (germline): SGHDT, YYEEEE.

The V gene is TRBV6-5, the J gene TRBJ1-5, with D possibly matching TRBD1 (6 bases). Per the germline V gene, CDR1 is MNHEY and CDR2 is SVGAGI. V was trimmed by 8 bases and J by 4 bases, leaving 9 bases between them. CDR3 length equals 12 residues. CDR3 in DNA: TGTGCCAGCTTAACAGGGAATCAGCCCCAGCATTTT. Its protein is CASLTGNQPQHF.